Presented here are 21 T cell receptor beta chains from one specimen sequenced in a study of cytomegalovirus exposure and HLA in healthy donors. TCRdb's table, derived via immunoSEQ multiplex PCR, lists solely in-frame clones and lacks some. Of around 400,000 clones listed, about nine tenths are singletons. Source material: PBMCs. All receptors come from a woman between 18 and 29 years old in good health and CMV-seronegative.

This clone was found once. The chain couples TRBV27 to TRBJ2-2; 8 bases fit TRBD2. The CDR3 extends over 14 amino acids. The ends lost 8 bases at V and 6 bases at J; junction bases unmatched: 8. Germline CDR1 reads MNHEY; CDR2 reads SMNVEV (reference sequence). CDR3 amino acids: CASRIRAGAGELFF. The CDR3 DNA sequence: TGTGCCAGCCGCATTCGAGCGGGGGCCGGGGAGCTGTTTTTT.

The V call is TRBV7-6, the J call TRBJ2-1, with 8 bases aligning to TRBD2. Per germline, CDR1 SGHVS and CDR2 FNYEAQ. The CDR3 extends over 14 amino acids. With 3 bases clipped from V and 6 bases from J, the junction kept 4 bases outside the gene matches. The CDR3 spells CASSFGLATNEQFF. As DNA, the CDR3 is TGTGCCAGCAGCTTCGGACTAGCTACCAATGAGCAGTTCTTC.

This clone has a single count. The V gene is TRBV5-1, the J gene TRBJ1-5; unclear D gene. Germline values: CDR1 SGHRS, CDR2 YFSETQ. This CDR3 has 13 amino acids. Trimming removed 0 bases at V and 5 bases at J, with 6 bases between. The CDR3 is CASSLDPYQPQHF. The CDR3 DNA reads as TGCGCCAGCAGCTTGGATCCTTATCAGCCCCAGCATTTT.

About this clone itself: Other DNA sequences of this sample code for an identical CDR3. The chain links TRBV29-1 to TRBJ2-1, with 10 bases identical to TRBD1. V lost 1 base to trimming and J lost 4 bases; unmatched junction nucleotides: 1. There are 14 residues in the CDR3. The germline V gene encodes CDR1 SQVTM and CDR2 ANQGSEA. CDR3 nucleotide sequence: TGCAGCGTTGAAGGGACAGGGGGATACAATGAGCAGTTCTTC. Translation gives CSVEGTGGYNEQFF.

V and J are TRBV4-1 and TRBJ2-5; TRBD2 agrees at 8 bases. J lost 5 bases, V lost 1 base, and 6 bases had no gene match. Germline-derived CDR1 and CDR2 are MGHRA and YSYEKL. This CDR3 region has 15 residues. CDR3 in amino acids: CASSQVLAEGETQYF. The CDR3 DNA is TGCGCCAGCAGCCAAGTACTAGCGGAGGGGGAGACCCAGTACTTC.

This clone is a singleton in its sample. The chain employs TRBV19 and TRBJ2-5, with 9 bases fitting TRBD2. CDR3 length: 18 amino acids. With V trimmed by 1 base and J by 4 bases, 13 bases remained unmatched. Germline V gene lookup returns CDR1 LNHDA and CDR2 SQIVND (reference sequence). Written as DNA, the CDR3 is TGTGCCAGTAGTATAGTGGGTGGTGGAGCGGGGGGTATAGAGACCCAGTACTTC. It translates to CASSIVGGGAGGIETQYF.

The chain is built from TRBV27 and TRBJ2-5; D not resolved. The CDR3 covers 13 residues. Trimming cost V 3 bases and J 5 bases, with 10 bases left between them. Per germline, CDR1 MNHEY and CDR2 SMNVEV (reference sequence). The CDR3 is CASSLTRRETQYF. For the CDR3, the DNA is TGTGCCAGCAGTTTGACGCGGCGGGAGACCCAGTACTTC.

The J gene is TRBJ2-1, the V gene TRBV4-1, with D possibly matching TRBD1 (5 bases). The V end was cut by 4 bases, the J end by 7 bases, with 17 bases between. The CDR3 runs 15 residues. Germline V gene data show CDR1 as MGHRA and CDR2 as YSYEKL. This chain's CDR3 is CASSLQGSRENEQFF. CDR3 nucleotide sequence: TGCGCCAGCAGCCTTCAGGGCTCCCGTGAGAATGAGCAGTTCTTC.

This chain connects TRBV4-1 to TRBJ1-2, with 7 bases matching TRBD1. Germline V gives CDR1 MGHRA, CDR2 YSYEKL. The CDR3 runs 13 residues. Trimming at V came to 1 base and at J to 10 bases, leaving 6 bases not matched to a gene. Here the CDR3 DNA reads TGCGCCAGCAGCCAAGTAGGGGGCGCGCACTACACCTTC. Residues: CASSQVGGAHYTF.

CDR3 in DNA: TGTGCCAGCTCACCAGTCGGGTCGGGTGAGCAGTACTTC. It is translated as CASSPVGSGEQYF. This chain uses TRBV18 with TRBJ2-7; the D is unclear. In germline, CDR1 is KGHSH, CDR2 LQKENI. Trimming shortened V by 2 bases and J by 7 bases, and 12 bases separated the two germline ends. The CDR3 loop spans 13 amino acids.

This clone showed up just a few times. V gene TRBV19 combines with J gene TRBJ2-7; D gene unclear. Germline CDR1 reads LNHDA; CDR2 reads SQIVND (reference sequence). The CDR3 sequence is 14 residues long. V was cut by 0 bases and J by 3 bases, with 9 bases left in between. CDR3 bases: TGTGCCAGTAGTATAGACGTGACTCTCTACGAGCAGTACTTC. It specifies CASSIDVTLYEQYF.

The J gene is TRBJ2-3, the V gene TRBV5-1, with 8 bases aligning to TRBD2. This CDR3 has 16 residues. Looked up from germline, CDR1 is SGHRS and CDR2 is YFSETQ. The junction had 8 bases not matched to a gene; V was cut back by 0 bases and J by 5 bases. CDR3 DNA: TGCGCCAGCAGCTTGGACGGGGGGGCCGGCGGAGATACGCAGTATTTT. Its translation is CASSLDGGAGGDTQYF.

The chain links TRBV5-1 to TRBJ2-7; 7 bases are a match to TRBD2. Germline CDR1 SGHRS, CDR2 YFSETQ. This CDR3 contains 16 residues. V lost 0 bases and J lost 6; bases outside the gene matches: 12. The CDR3 is CASSLGVTSEYSEQYF. The CDR3 DNA reads TGCGCCAGCAGCTTGGGTGTCACTAGCGAGTACTCCGAGCAGTACTTC.

The chain combines TRBV6-1 with TRBJ2-7; D may be TRBD2 (6 bases). Trimming took off 3 bases at V and 6 bases at J, with 12 bases between the two ends. CDR3 length: 13 amino acids. The germline V gene encodes CDR1 MNHNS and CDR2 SASEGT. CDR3 DNA sequence: TGTGCCAGCAGTGATGCACTGGGGGGCGAGCAGTACTTC. Amino acid sequence: CASSDALGGEQYF.

Remarks on this clone: The identical CDR3 is also encoded by other nucleotide sequences in the sample. The chain is built from TRBV5-6 and TRBJ2-1; 7 bases map to TRBD2. Trimming took 4 bases from V and 3 from J; bases not matched to a gene: 7. Germline V gene lookup returns CDR1 SGHDT and CDR2 YYEEEE. The CDR3 covers 15 residues. CDR3 protein: CASSPGLAGYNEQFF. DNA of the CDR3: TGTGCCAGCAGCCCGGGATTAGCGGGCTACAATGAGCAGTTCTTC. Supplemented by reference TRBV5-6 and TRBJ2-1, the full variable domain reads DAGVTQSPTHLIKTRGQQVTLRCSPKSGHDTVSWYQQALGQGPQFIFQYYEEEERQRGNFPDRFSGHQFPNYSSELNVNALLLGDSALYLCASSPGLAGYNEQFFGPGTRLTVL.

V and J are TRBV19 and TRBJ2-1, with 7 bases lining up with TRBD1. This CDR3 contains 17 residues. The trim removed 2 bases at V and 1 base at J, leaving 8 bases unmatched. Germline CDR1 LNHDA, CDR2 SQIVND (reference sequence). The CDR3 sequence is CASSIHNRGGSYNEQFF. In DNA form, the CDR3 reads TGTGCCAGTAGTATACATAACAGGGGTGGATCCTACAATGAGCAGTTCTTC.

DNA of the CDR3: TGTGCCAGCAGTTACCCGCCGGGGGTTAATGAAAAACTGTTTTTT. The encoded protein is CASSYPPGVNEKLFF. The gene calls are TRBV6-6 and TRBJ1-4, with D perhaps TRBD1 (5 bases). CDR3 length: 15 residues. The V end was cut by 2 bases, the J end by 4 bases, with 11 bases between. Germline CDR1 is MNHNY and CDR2 is SVGAGI (reference sequence).

This clone was detected only a few times. The genes are TRBV2 and TRBJ2-4, with a possible D match to TRBD2 (5 bases). CDR1 and CDR2 from the germline V gene are SNHLY and FYNNEI. CDR3 length: 12 residues. V shed 7 bases and J shed 12 bases, with 16 bases lying between them. CDR3 amino acids: CASTTEPGYQYF. The CDR3 DNA sequence: TGTGCCAGCACCACAGAACCGGGATATCAGTACTTC.

This chain joins TRBV6-5 and TRBJ1-4, with TRBD1 as a possible D gene (6 bases). The CDR3 length is 15 residues. With 2 bases removed from V and 5 bases from J, the gap between germline ends came to 12 bases. Germline CDR1 and CDR2: MNHEY and SVGAGI. Here the CDR3 reads CASSYVGGGNEKLFF. The CDR3 DNA reads TGTGCCAGCAGTTACGTGGGAGGGGGAAATGAAAAACTGTTTTTT.

Concerning this clone: The identical CDR3 is also encoded by other nucleotide sequences in the sample. V and J are TRBV9 and TRBJ2-5; D ambiguous. V shed 0 bases and J shed 2 bases, with 5 bases lying between them. CDR1 SGDLS and CDR2 YYNGEE come from the germline V gene. The CDR3 loop spans 13 amino acids. CDR3 loop: CASSVGQQETQYF. The CDR3 DNA is TGTGCCAGCAGCGTAGGTCAGCAAGAGACCCAGTACTTC.

The V and J genes are TRBV19 and TRBJ2-3, with D possibly being TRBD2 (6 bases). The ends were cut back, 6 bases at V and 1 base at J, with 11 bases in the middle. This CDR3 spans 14 amino acids. The V gene's germline CDR1 is LNHDA and CDR2 SQIVND (reference sequence). The CDR3 DNA sequence: TGTGCCAGTAGCTCCTGGGAGGGCACAGATACGCAGTATTTT. Its translation: CASSSWEGTDTQYF.